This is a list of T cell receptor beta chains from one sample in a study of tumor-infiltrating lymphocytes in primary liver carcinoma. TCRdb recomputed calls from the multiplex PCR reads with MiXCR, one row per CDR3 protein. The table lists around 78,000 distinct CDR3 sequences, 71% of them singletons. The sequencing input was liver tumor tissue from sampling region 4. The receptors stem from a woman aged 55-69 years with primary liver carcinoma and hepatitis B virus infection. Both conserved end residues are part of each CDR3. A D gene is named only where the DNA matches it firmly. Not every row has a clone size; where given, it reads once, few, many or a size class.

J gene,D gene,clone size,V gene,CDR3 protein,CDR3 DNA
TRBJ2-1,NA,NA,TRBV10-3,CSISAESYNEQFF,TGTTCCATCAGTGCGGAGTCCTACAATGAGCAATTCTTC
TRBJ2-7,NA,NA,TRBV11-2,CATMGKGSLAYEQYF,TGTGCCACAATGGGGAAAGGGTCTCTTGCCTACGAGCAGTACTTC
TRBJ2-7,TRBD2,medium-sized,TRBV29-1,CSVTGTSGSTRYEQYF,TGCAGCGTAACCGGGACTAGCGGTTCTACTAGGTACGAGCAGTACTTC
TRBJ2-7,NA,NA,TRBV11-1,CASSTCSGYEQYF,TGTGCCAGCAGCACGTGTTCGGGCTACGAGCAGTACTTC
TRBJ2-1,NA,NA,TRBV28,CASRRVGEYIEQFF,TGTGCCAGCAGGAGGGTCGGGGAATACATTGAGCAGTTCTTC
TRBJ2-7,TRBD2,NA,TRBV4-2,CASSKGTSGDSYEQYF,TGTGCCAGCAGCAAGGGGACTAGCGGGGACTCCTACGAACAGTACTTC
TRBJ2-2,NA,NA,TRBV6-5,CASSYGQGGAGKLFF,TGTGCCAGCAGTTACGGGCAGGGGGGTGCCGGGAAGCTGTTTTTT
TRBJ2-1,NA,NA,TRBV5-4,CASSLLISVVYNEQFF,TGTGCCAGCAGCTTATTGATTAGCGTAGTATACAATGAGCAGTTCTTC
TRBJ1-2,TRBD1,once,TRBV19,CGSTTTGGNYGHTF,TGTGGCAGTACCACGACAGGGGGTAACTATGGCCACACCTTC
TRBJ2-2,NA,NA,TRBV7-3,CASRLTRDTGELLF,TGTGCCAGCAGGTTGACTAGGGACACCGGGGAGCTGCTTTTT
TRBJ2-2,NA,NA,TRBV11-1,CASRPKLDTGELLF,TGTGCCAGCAGACCGAAACTTGACACCGGGGAGCTGTTGTTT
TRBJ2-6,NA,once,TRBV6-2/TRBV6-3,CARGDTGAPGANVLTF,TGTGCCAGGGGTGACACGGGAGCCCCCGGGGCCAACGTCCTGACTTTC
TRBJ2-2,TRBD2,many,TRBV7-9,CASSQRPGGNTGELFF,TGTGCCAGCAGCCAAAGGCCGGGGGGAAACACCGGGGAGCTGTTTTTT
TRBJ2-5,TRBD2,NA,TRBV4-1,CASCLGASGRGETQYF,TGCGCCAGCTGCCTGGGTGCTAGCGGGAGAGGAGAGACCCAGTACTTC
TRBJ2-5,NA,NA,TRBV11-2,CACRPTVRKETQYF,TGTGCCTGCAGACCGACAGTGCGGAAAGAGACCCAGTACTTC
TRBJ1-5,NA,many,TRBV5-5,CASSPGLTTRQPQHF,TGTGCCAGCAGCCCAGGGCTCACGACGCGCCAGCCCCAGCATTTT
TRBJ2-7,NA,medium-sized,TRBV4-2,CASSQDFRGTSSYEQYF,TGTGCCAGCAGCCAAGATTTTCGCGGGACGAGCTCCTACGAGCAGTACTTC
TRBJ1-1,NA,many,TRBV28,CASSSAQPANTEAFF,TGTGCCAGCAGTTCTGCCCAGCCGGCGAACACTGAAGCTTTCTTT
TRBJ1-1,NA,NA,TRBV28,CTSSLNRVRMNTEAFF,TGTACCAGCAGTCTAAACAGGGTGAGGATGAACACTGAAGCTTTCTTT
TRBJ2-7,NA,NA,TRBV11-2,CASSLTNGSVQYF,TGTGCCAGCAGCTTAACTAACGGGAGCGTGCAGTATTTC
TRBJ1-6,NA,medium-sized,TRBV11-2,CASSLETGGNSPLHF,TGTGCCAGCAGCTTAGAAACAGGAGGCAATTCACCCCTCCACTTT
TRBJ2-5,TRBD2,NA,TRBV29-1,CSVATAGAIVTRYF,TGCAGCGTTGCGACAGCGGGGGCCATAGTGACCCGGTACTTC
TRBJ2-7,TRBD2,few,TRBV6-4,CASSDSGTSLTYGQYF,TGTGCCAGCAGTGACTCCGGGACTAGCCTTACCTACGGGCAGTACTTC
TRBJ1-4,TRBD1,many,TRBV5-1,CASSLVRRQGKAANEKLFF,TGCGCCAGCAGCTTGGTTCGGAGACAGGGGAAGGCGGCTAATGAAAAACTGTTTTTT
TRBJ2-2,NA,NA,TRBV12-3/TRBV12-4,CASSLVDGGTGKLFF,TGTGCCAGCAGTCTCGTGGACGGGGGCACCGGGAAGCTGTTTTTT
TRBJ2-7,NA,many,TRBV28,CASSLLGGGTAPGEQYF,TGTGCCAGCAGTTTATTAGGAGGAGGGACTGCCCCCGGCGAGCAGTACTTC
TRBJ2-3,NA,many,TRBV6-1,CASSEDNANSDTQYF,TGTGCCAGCAGTGAAGATAATGCAAATTCGGATACGCAGTATTTT
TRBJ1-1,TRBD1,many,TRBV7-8,CASSFNRGGTEAFF,TGTGCCAGCAGCTTTAACAGGGGAGGTACTGAAGCTTTCTTT
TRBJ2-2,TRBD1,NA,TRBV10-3,CAIKTGGPGSTRELFF,TGTGCCATAAAAACAGGGGGCCCAGGGAGCACTAGGGAGCTGTTTTTT
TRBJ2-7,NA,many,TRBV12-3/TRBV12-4,CASSFGSFYEQYF,TGTGCCAGCAGTTTTGGTAGTTTCTACGAGCAGTACTTC
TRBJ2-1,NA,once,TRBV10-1,CSSSESTSGRDEQFF,TGCTCCAGCAGTGAGTCGACCAGCGGGCGGGATGAGCAGTTTTTC
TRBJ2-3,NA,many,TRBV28,CASSLVSGTDTQYF,TGTGCCAGCAGCCTGGTTAGCGGCACAGATACGCAGTATTTT
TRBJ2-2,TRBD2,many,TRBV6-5,CASSFGASGFSGELFF,TGTGCCAGCAGTTTCGGAGCTAGCGGGTTCTCCGGGGAGCTGTTTTTT
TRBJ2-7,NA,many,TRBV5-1,CASSSTPTDPYEQYF,TGCGCCAGCAGCTCCACCCCGACAGACCCCTACGAGCAGTACTTC
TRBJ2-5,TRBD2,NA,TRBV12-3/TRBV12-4,CASSQGTSGRAKGTQYF,TGTGCCAGCAGCCAAGGGACTAGCGGGAGGGCCAAAGGGACCCAGTACTTC
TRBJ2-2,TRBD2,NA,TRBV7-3,CASSFAGTKNTGELFF,TGTGCCAGCAGCTTCGCCGGGACTAAGAACACCGGGGAGCTGTTTTTT
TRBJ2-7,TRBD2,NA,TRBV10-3,CAISDHRRTSGNYKQYF,TGTGCCATCAGCGACCATAGGCGGACTAGCGGGAATTACAAGCAGTACTTC
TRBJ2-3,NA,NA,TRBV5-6,CASGSTLSRGGGTYTQYF,TGTGCCAGCGGCTCCACGCTCTCTAGGGGAGGGGGCACATATACGCAGTATTTT
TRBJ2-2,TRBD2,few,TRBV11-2,CASSRAGKQNTGELFF,TGTGCCAGCAGCCGAGCGGGGAAACAGAACACCGGGGAGCTGTTTTTT
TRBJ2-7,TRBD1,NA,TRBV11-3,CTSSPWGQSGNEQYF,TGTACCAGCAGCCCATGGGGACAGTCGGGCAACGAGCAGTACTTC
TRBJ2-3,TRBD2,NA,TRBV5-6,CASSRTRTSQTQQYF,TGTGCCAGCAGTCGAACCAGGACTAGCCAGACACAGCAATATTTT
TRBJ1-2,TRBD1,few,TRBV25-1,CASSESADRVYGYTF,TGTGCCAGCAGTGAAAGTGCGGACAGGGTCTATGGCTACACCTTC
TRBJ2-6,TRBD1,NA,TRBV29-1,CSVEAPPGTGGTGANVLTF,TGCAGCGTTGAAGCACCCCCCGGGACAGGGGGTACTGGGGCCAACGTCCTGACTTTC
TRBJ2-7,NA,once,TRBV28,CASSLVPQGIGPYKQYF,TGTGCCAGCAGTTTGGTCCCCCAGGGCATAGGGCCCTACAAGCAGTACTTC
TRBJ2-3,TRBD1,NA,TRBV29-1,CSVGTGYSQPQYF,TGCAGCGTCGGGACAGGGTACAGTCAGCCCCAGTATTTT
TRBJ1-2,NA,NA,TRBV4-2,CASSQEYGQTYGHTF,TGTGCCAGCAGCCAAGAGTATGGACAGACCTATGGCCACACCTTC
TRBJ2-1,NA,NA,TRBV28,CASTRSGPYEQFF,TGTGCCAGCACCAGAAGCGGACCCTATGAGCAGTTCTTC
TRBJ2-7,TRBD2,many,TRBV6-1,CASSVTSGSSYEQYF,TGTGCCAGCAGTGTGACTAGCGGTAGCTCCTACGAGCAGTACTTC
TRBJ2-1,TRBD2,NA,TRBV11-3,CASSLGRGGWSVDEQFF,TGTGCCAGCAGCTTAGGTCGGGGGGGGTGGAGTGTTGATGAGCAGTTCTTC
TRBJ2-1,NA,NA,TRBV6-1,CASSGAPLGASYNEQFF,TGTGCCAGCAGTGGGGCCCCTCTTGGGGCCTCCTACAATGAGCAGTTCTTC